The 10 T cell receptor beta chains reported below all come from one sample, sequenced in a study of cytomegalovirus exposure and HLA in healthy donors. Using immunoSEQ multiplex PCR, the repertoire was profiled, and TCRdb retains in-frame clones only, with some absent. The sample has 150,000 or so clones, approximately 89% seen once. The sequencing input was PBMCs. These receptors all come from a man aged 18 to 30 in good health and CMV-seropositive.

The chain has TRBV2 and TRBJ1-1; D is undetermined. Germline CDR1 SNHLY, CDR2 FYNNEI. The CDR3 length is 14 residues. V gave up 3 bases and J gave up 4 bases, with 12 bases separating them. For the CDR3, the DNA is TGTGCCAGCAGTGAGGTCATTTCGAGCACTGAAGCTTTCTTT. Translated, it gives CASSEVISSTEAFF.

J is TRBJ2-6 and V is TRBV10-3; the D gene is possibly TRBD2 (5 bases). Germline values: CDR1 ENHRY, CDR2 SYGVKD. Deletions cut 4 bases from V and 1 base from J, with 5 bases between. CDR3 length: 14 residues. DNA for the CDR3: TGTGCCATCAGTGGGGAGTCTGGGGCCAACGTCCTGACTTTC. It translates to CAISGESGANVLTF.

The count of this clone is one. The gene calls are TRBV4-1 and TRBJ2-1; D is perhaps TRBD2 (5 bases). CDR3 size: 14 residues. Trimming took off 5 bases at V and 8 bases at J, with 16 bases between the two ends. The germline V gene has CDR1 MGHRA and CDR2 YSYEKL. CDR3 DNA: TGCGCCAGCAGCTCGGACGGGGTTTGGGATGAGCAGTTCTTC. This codes for CASSSDGVWDEQFF.

The chain is built from TRBV6-5 and TRBJ1-2; 7 positions match TRBD1. The CDR3 has 15 amino acids. In germline, CDR1 is MNHEY, CDR2 SVGAGI. The V and J ends lost 8 bases and 4 bases, in that order; junction bases with no gene match: 13. CDR3 region: CASLPRVTGPYGYTF. In DNA form, the CDR3 reads TGTGCCAGCCTTCCGAGAGTGACAGGGCCCTATGGCTACACCTTC.

The chain recombines TRBV2 with TRBJ2-3, with TRBD1 matching over 9 bases. The CDR3 contains 15 residues. J gave up 5 bases and V 6 bases, and 9 bases lay outside the gene matches. CDR1 is SNHLY and CDR2 is FYNNEI in the germline V gene. The CDR3: CASRPRGTGIDTQYF. CDR3 DNA sequence: TGTGCCAGCAGGCCCCGGGGGACAGGGATAGATACGCAGTATTTT.

The chain uses TRBV7-2 and TRBJ2-7, with D possibly matching TRBD1 (6 bases). Trimming stripped 5 bases from V and 9 bases from J, with 14 bases between. Germline V gene data show CDR1 as SGHTA and CDR2 as FQGNSA. The CDR3 consists of 12 residues. The CDR3 reads CASSQQGPGQYF. Written as DNA, the CDR3 is TGTGCCAGCAGCCAACAGGGTCCCGGGCAGTACTTC.

V usage is TRBV5-6 and J usage is TRBJ1-1; D is uncertain. CDR1 is SGHDT, CDR2 YYEEEE, per germline. Trimming left V 2 bases short and J 2 bases short, with 4 bases between. The CDR3 is 12 residues long. For the CDR3, the DNA is TGTGCCAGCAGCTTCGGTAACACTGAAGCTTTCTTT. This translates into CASSFGNTEAFF.

This clone was detected only once. The rearrangement links TRBV6-7 to TRBJ1-1; D is uncertain. TRBV6-7 is sorted into the ORF group, with uncertain function. The length of the CDR3 is 12 residues. With 7 bases removed from V and 3 bases from J, the gap between germline ends came to 9 bases. CDR3 loop: CASIRGYTEAFF. Written as DNA, the CDR3 is TGTGCCAGCATCAGAGGTTACACTGAAGCTTTCTTT.

The rearrangement uses TRBV9 and TRBJ2-7; weak D call: TRBD2 (7 bases). CDR1 is SGDLS, CDR2 YYNGEE, per germline. Trimming left V 3 bases short and J 0 bases short, with 13 bases between. The CDR3 totals 15 residues. CDR3: CASSAERGGSYEQYF. The CDR3 coding sequence is TGTGCCAGCAGCGCGGAGAGGGGGGGCTCCTACGAGCAGTACTTC.

The chain employs TRBV30 and TRBJ1-1; D remains unclear. Germline loops: CDR1 GTSNPN, CDR2 SVGIG (reference sequence). Trimming removed 0 bases from V and 1 base from J, with 6 bases in between. The CDR3 extends over 13 amino acids. The CDR3 sequence: CAWSVTSNTEAFF. Here the CDR3 DNA reads TGTGCCTGGAGTGTAACTTCGAACACTGAAGCTTTCTTT. Looking up the rest from reference TRBV30 and TRBJ1-1 gives the full variable domain: SQTIHQWPATLVQPVGSPLSLECTVEGTSNPNLYWYRQAAGRGLQLLFYSVGIGQISSEVPQNLSASRPQDRQFILSSKKLLLSDSGFYLCAWSVTSNTEAFFGQGTRLTVV.